This TCR beta chain was found in a study of T cell repertoires in cytomegalovirus infection. In the study overall: HLA-C-restricted CMV epitopes, recently identified, and well-studied HLA-B-restricted ones were used by the study. CMV infection plus the matching HLA type was flagged by public TCR beta signatures. Study-wide findings and caveats: People with CMV and the relevant HLA were identified by cumulative public TCR beta family frequency. HLA-C-restricted, CMV-specific TCR beta clonotypes were dominant ex vivo.

TCRdb reprocessed the reads via MiXCR and lists one record per CDR3 protein. The sample shows around 300,000 distinct CDR3 sequences, about 25% of them seen only once. A note on this clonotype: The target antigen is unknown.

Germline V lookup: CDR1 LNHDA, CDR2 SQIVND (reference sequence). This CDR3 has 14 residues. V was cut by 6 bases and J by 4 bases, with 15 bases left in between. The sequence derives from a human donor in good health (CMV status not recorded). Some clones in this sample may be carry-over from other donors' samples. This specimen consisted of cultured PBMCs, obtained from culture after CMV antigen stimulation. The chain joins TRBV19 to TRBJ1-2; no definite D call. CDR3 loop: CASRKIGVGYGYTF. DNA for the CDR3: TGTGCCAGTAGAAAGATCGGGGTAGGCTATGGCTACACCTTC. Full variable domain (rest looked up from reference TRBV19 and TRBJ1-2): DGGITQSPKYLFRKEGQNVTLSCEQNLNHDAMYWYRQDPGQGLRLIYYSQIVNDFQKGDIAEGYSVSREKKESFPLTVTSAQKNPTAFYLCASRKIGVGYGYTFGSGTRLTVV.